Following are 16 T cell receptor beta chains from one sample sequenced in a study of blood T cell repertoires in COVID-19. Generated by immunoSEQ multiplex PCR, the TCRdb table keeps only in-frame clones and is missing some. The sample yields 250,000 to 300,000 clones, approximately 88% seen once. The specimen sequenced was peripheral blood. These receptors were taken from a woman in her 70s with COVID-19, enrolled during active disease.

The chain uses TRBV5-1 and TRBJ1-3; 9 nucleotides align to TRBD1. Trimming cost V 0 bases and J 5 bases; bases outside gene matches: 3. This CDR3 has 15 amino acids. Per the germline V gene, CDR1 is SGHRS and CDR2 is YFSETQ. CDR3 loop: CASSLEGQGRNTIYF. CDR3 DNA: TGCGCCAGCAGCTTGGAGGGACAGGGAAGAAACACCATATATTTT.

CDR3 nucleotides: TGTGCCAGCTCACCACTTTATCGCAGGCGGAACACTGAAGCTTTCTTT. Protein product: CASSPLYRRRNTEAFF. The chain employs TRBV18 and TRBJ1-1, with D hard to call. This CDR3 is built from 16 residues. Trimming left V 1 base short and J 1 base short, with 13 bases between. Germline V gives CDR1 KGHSH, CDR2 LQKENI.

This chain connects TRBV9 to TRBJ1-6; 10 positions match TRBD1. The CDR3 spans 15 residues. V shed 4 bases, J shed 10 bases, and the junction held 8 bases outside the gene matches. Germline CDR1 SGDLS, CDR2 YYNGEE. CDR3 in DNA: TGTGCCAGCAGCCCCTCCGGGACAGGGGAATCACCCCTCCACTTT. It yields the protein CASSPSGTGESPLHF.

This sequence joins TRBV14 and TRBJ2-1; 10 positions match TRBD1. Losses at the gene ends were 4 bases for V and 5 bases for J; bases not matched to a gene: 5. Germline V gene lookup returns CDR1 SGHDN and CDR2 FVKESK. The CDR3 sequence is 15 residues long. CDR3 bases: TGTGCCAGCAGCCGGCGACAGGGGGCCAACAATGAGCAGTTCTTC. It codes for CASSRRQGANNEQFF. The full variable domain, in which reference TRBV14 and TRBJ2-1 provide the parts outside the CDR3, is EAGVTQFPSHSVIEKGQTVTLRCDPISGHDNLYWYRRVMGKEIKFLLHFVKESKQDESGMPNNRFLAERTGGTYSTLKVQPAELEDSGVYFCASSRRQGANNEQFFGPGTRLTVL.

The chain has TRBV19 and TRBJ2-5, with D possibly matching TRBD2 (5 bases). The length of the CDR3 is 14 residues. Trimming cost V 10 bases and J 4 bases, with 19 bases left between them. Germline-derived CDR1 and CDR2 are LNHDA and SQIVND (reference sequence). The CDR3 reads CATKLAGESETQYF. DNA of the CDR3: TGTGCCACCAAACTCGCCGGGGAATCAGAGACCCAGTACTTC.

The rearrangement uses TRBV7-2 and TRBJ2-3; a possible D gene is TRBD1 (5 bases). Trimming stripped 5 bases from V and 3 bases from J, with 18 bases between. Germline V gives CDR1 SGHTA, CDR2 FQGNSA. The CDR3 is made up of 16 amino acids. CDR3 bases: TGTGCCAGCAGCCTGACTCGACAGCCGCCTACAGATACGCAGTATTTT. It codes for CASSLTRQPPTDTQYF.

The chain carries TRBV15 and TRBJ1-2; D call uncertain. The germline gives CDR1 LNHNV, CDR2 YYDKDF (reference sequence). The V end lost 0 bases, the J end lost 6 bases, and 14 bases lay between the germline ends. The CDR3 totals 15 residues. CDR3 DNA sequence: TGTGCCACCAGCAGAGATTTTAGGGCGGGGAATGGCTACACCTTC. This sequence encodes CATSRDFRAGNGYTF.

The CDR3 DNA sequence: TGTGCCAGCAGTGACCCGGGACTAGCGGGAGTCTTGGGTGCGGCCTACGAGCAGTACTTC. As protein: CASSDPGLAGVLGAAYEQYF. The chain uses TRBV6-1 and TRBJ2-7; 14 bases are shared with TRBD2. Germline V CDR1 and CDR2: MNHNS, SASEGT. The CDR3 consists of 20 residues. The J segment lost 2 bases and the V segment lost 3 bases, leaving 15 bases of the junction unmatched.

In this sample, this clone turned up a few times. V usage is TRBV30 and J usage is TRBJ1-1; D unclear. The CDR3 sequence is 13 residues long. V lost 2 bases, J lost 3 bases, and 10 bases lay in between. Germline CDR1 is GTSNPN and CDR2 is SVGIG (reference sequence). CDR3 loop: CAWSLEEDTEAFF. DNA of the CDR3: TGTGCCTGGAGTCTGGAGGAGGACACTGAAGCTTTCTTT.

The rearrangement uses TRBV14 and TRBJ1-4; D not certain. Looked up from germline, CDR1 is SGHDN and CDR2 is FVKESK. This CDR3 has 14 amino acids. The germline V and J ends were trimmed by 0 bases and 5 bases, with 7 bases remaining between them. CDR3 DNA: TGTGCCAGCAGCCAAGAACCGGGAAATGAAAAACTGTTTTTT. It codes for CASSQEPGNEKLFF.

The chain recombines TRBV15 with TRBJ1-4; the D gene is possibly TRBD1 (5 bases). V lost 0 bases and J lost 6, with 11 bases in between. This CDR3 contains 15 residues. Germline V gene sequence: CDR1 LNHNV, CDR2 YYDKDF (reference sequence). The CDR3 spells CATSRDQGGDEKLFF. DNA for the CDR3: TGTGCCACCAGCAGAGATCAGGGAGGGGATGAAAAACTGTTTTTT.

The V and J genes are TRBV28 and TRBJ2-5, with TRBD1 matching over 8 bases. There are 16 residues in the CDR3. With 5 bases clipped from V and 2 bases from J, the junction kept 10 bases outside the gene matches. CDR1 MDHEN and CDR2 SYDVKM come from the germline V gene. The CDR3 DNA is TGTGCCAGCAGTCCCTGGGGGACAGGACAACAAGAGACCCAGTACTTC. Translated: CASSPWGTGQQETQYF. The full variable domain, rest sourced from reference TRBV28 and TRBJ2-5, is DVKVTQSSRYLVKRTGEKVFLECVQDMDHENMFWYRQDPGLGLRLIYFSYDVKMKEKGDIPEGYSVSREKKERFSLILESASTNQTSMYLCASSPWGTGQQETQYFGPGTRLLVL.

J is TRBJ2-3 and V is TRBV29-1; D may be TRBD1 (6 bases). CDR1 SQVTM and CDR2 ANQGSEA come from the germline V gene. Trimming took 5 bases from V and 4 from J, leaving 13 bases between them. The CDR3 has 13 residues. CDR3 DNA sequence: TGCAGCGTTCAGCAGGGGTCCCCAGATACGCAGTATTTT. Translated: CSVQQGSPDTQYF.

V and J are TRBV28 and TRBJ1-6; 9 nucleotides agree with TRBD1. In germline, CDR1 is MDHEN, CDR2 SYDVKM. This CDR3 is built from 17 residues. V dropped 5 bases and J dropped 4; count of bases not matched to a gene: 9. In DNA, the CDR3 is TGTGCCAGCAGTCCGAGGACAGGGGTGGTATATAATTCACCCCTCCACTTT. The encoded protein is CASSPRTGVVYNSPLHF. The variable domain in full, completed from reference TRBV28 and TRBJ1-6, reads DVKVTQSSRYLVKRTGEKVFLECVQDMDHENMFWYRQDPGLGLRLIYFSYDVKMKEKGDIPEGYSVSREKKERFSLILESASTNQTSMYLCASSPRTGVVYNSPLHFGNGTRLTVT.

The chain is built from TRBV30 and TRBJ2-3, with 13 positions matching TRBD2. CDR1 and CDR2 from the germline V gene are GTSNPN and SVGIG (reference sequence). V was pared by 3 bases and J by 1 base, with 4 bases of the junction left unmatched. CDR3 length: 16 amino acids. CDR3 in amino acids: CAWRRGTSGGTDTQYF. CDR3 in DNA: TGTGCCTGGAGGAGAGGGACTAGCGGGGGCACAGATACGCAGTATTTT.

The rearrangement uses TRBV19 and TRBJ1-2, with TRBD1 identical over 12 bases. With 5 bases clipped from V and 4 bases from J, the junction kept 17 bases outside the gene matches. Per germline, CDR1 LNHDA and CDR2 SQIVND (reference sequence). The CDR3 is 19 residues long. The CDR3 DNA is TGTGCCAGTAGTCCGCTGACCCCCGGGACAGGGGGCAGTGGCTATGGCTACACCTTC. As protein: CASSPLTPGTGGSGYGYTF.